One and the same sample provided the 28 T cell receptor beta chains below, sequenced in a study of molecular identifiers for immune sequencing clone quantification. From the PCR reads, TCRdb called clonotypes with MiXCR, one entry per CDR3 protein. The sample lists approximately 500,000 distinct CDR3 sequences, 20% to 25% occurring once. The sample consisted of naive CD8+ T cells from blood, with Jurkat cell RNA spiked in. Indicated subset: FACS-sorted CD8+CD4-CCR7+CD45RA+ naive T cells. The receptors derive from a human donor in good health. Some libraries in this study had Jurkat cell RNA spiked in.

Concerning this clonotype: The junction differs from germline at one of its ends, possibly a read error. The chain recombines TRBV9 with TRBJ2-3; 7 bases align to TRBD1. The CDR3 covers 16 residues. Germline values: CDR1 SGDLS, CDR2 YYNGEE. CDR3 nucleotide sequence: TGTGCCAGCAGCGTAGGCGTCGGACAGGTGGCAGATACGCAGTGTTTT. This gives the protein CASSVGVGQVADTQCF.

The chain is built from TRBV13 and TRBJ2-3, with TRBD2 identical over 13 bases. After removal of 5 bases from V and 2 bases from J, the junction contained 10 bases not matched to a gene. The CDR3 runs 18 residues. Germline loops: CDR1 PRHDT, CDR2 FYEKMQ (reference sequence). CDR3 bases: TGTGCCAGCAGCCTGGGACTAGCGGGAACAATGTCCACAGATACGCAGTATTTT. This gives the protein CASSLGLAGTMSTDTQYF.

V and J are TRBV14 and TRBJ2-1; D uncertain. This CDR3 is 14 amino acids long. Trimming removed 1 base from V and 5 bases from J, with 9 bases in between. The germline gives CDR1 SGHDN, CDR2 FVKESK. The CDR3 DNA follows: TGTGCCAGCAGCCAAGGTCGGTTAAACAATGAGCAGTTCTTC. Protein: CASSQGRLNNEQFF.

This clonotype showed up just a few times. One end of the junction fails to match germline, which may point to a read error. This CDR3 reads CASSLSQVRQGGEKLFF. DNA of the CDR3: TGTGCCAGCAGCTTGTCACAGGTCAGACAGGGTGGCGAAAAACTGTTTTTT. The rearrangement links TRBV5-3 to TRBJ1-4, with 7 bases aligning to TRBD1. TRBV5-3 has ORF status, its function being uncertain. The CDR3 length is 17 residues.

This clonotype was seen ten or more times. The rearrangement uses TRBV7-2 and TRBJ2-3; D is perhaps TRBD2 (5 bases). This CDR3 comprises 14 residues. Germline V gene sequence: CDR1 SGHTA, CDR2 FQGNSA. Trimming took off 5 bases at V and 3 bases at J, with 12 bases between the two ends. The CDR3 region is CASSGLSRTDTQYF. The CDR3 DNA is TGTGCCAGCAGCGGACTTTCCCGTACAGATACGCAGTATTTT.

Ten or more counts support this clonotype. The chain carries TRBV3-1 and TRBJ1-5; TRBD1 might be the D (5 bases). V was trimmed by 4 bases and J by 3 bases, leaving 10 bases between them. There are 14 residues in the CDR3. Germline-derived CDR1 and CDR2 are LGHDT and YNNKEL (reference sequence). For the CDR3, the DNA is TGTGCCAGCAGCCCCGTCAGGGACAATCAGCCCCAGCATTTT. It specifies CASSPVRDNQPQHF.

The chain links TRBV9 to TRBJ2-1; 11 bases map to TRBD2. This CDR3 has 19 residues. CDR1 SGDLS and CDR2 YYNGEE come from the germline V gene. The ends lost 4 bases at V and 4 bases at J; junction bases unmatched: 16. The CDR3 spells CASSSTPIMTSGDYNEQFF. CDR3 nucleotides: TGTGCCAGCAGCTCAACCCCAATAATGACTAGCGGGGATTACAATGAGCAGTTCTTC.

The chain carries TRBV12-3 or TRBV12-4 and TRBJ1-5, with TRBD1 as a possible D gene (5 bases). The CDR3 extends over 16 amino acids. V lost 0 bases and J lost 1, with 10 bases in between. The CDR3 loop is CASSLAPPGSNQPQHF. In DNA, the CDR3 is TGTGCCAGCAGTTTAGCGCCCCCAGGGAGCAATCAGCCCCAGCATTTT.

Regarding this clonotype: At one end, the junction sequence differs from germline, possibly due to a read error. V usage is TRBV12-5 and J usage is TRBJ2-1; D remains ambiguous. CDR1 is LGHNT, CDR2 FRNRAP, per germline. The CDR3 runs 19 residues. In DNA form, the CDR3 reads TGTGCTAGTGGTTTGGGCCCCCGGGCGAGGATAGCTCGCTACAATGAGCAGCTCTTC. Protein product: CASGLGPRARIARYNEQLF.

Notes on this clonotype: A read error is likely, as this CDR3 ends without the conserved phenylalanine or tryptophan. This chain uses TRBV30 with TRBJ1-1; D gene unclear. The V gene's germline CDR1 is GTSNPN and CDR2 SVGIG (reference sequence). V dropped 5 bases and J dropped 11 bases, with 9 bases sitting between them. The CDR3 sequence is 9 residues long. CDR3 loop: CAWAPNAFS. The CDR3 DNA follows: TGTGCCTGGGCCCCCAACGCTTTCTCT.

This clonotype appeared a few times. The chain joins TRBV12-3 or TRBV12-4 to TRBJ1-6, with a weak D call TRBD1 (6 bases). The length of the CDR3 is 16 residues. V lost 5 bases and J 0 bases, leaving 11 bases between the germline ends. CDR3 residues: CASSTTGSSYNSPLHF. As DNA, the CDR3 is TGTGCCAGCAGTACCACAGGGAGCTCCTATAATTCACCCCTCCACTTT.

The CDR3 DNA reads TGTGCCAGCAGTTACGGGGCAGTCGGCACAGATACGCAGTATTTT. Amino acids: CASSYGAVGTDTQYF. The chain links TRBV6-5 to TRBJ2-3; tentatively, D is TRBD1 (5 bases). Germline V CDR1 and CDR2: MNHEY, SVGAGI. V lost 2 bases, J lost 1 base, and 10 bases lay in between. The CDR3 loop spans 15 amino acids.

Turning to this clonotype: The junction and the germline gene differ at one end; a read error may be behind it. The V and J genes are TRBV13 and TRBJ2-1, with 14 bases fitting TRBD2. This CDR3 comprises 16 residues. The germline gives CDR1 PRHDT, CDR2 FYEKMQ (reference sequence). The chain's CDR3 is CASSIGTSGSNVEQFF. The CDR3 nucleotides read TGTGCCAGCAGCATAGGGACTAGCGGGAGTAACGTTGAGCAGTTCTTC.

The chain combines TRBV19 with TRBJ1-4; possible D gene TRBD1, 5 bases. Germline loops: CDR1 LNHDA, CDR2 SQIVND (reference sequence). This CDR3 region has 13 residues. The V end lost 7 bases, the J end lost 5 bases, and 11 bases lay between the germline ends. For the CDR3, the DNA is TGTGCCAGTATGGCCAGGGCGAATGAAAAACTGTTTTTT. Residues: CASMARANEKLFF.

The genes are TRBV6-6 and TRBJ2-5; 9 nucleotides match TRBD2. The germline V gene has CDR1 MNHNY and CDR2 SVGAGI (reference sequence). The CDR3 covers 15 residues. V gave up 2 bases and J gave up 3 bases; unmatched junction bases: 4. CDR3: CASSYEGGGEETQYF. Written as DNA, the CDR3 is TGTGCCAGCAGTTACGAGGGCGGGGGGGAAGAGACCCAGTACTTC.

This clonotype was observed a handful of times. V is TRBV6-4 and J is TRBJ2-1; TRBD2 agrees at 7 bases. The ends lost 5 bases at V and 0 bases at J; junction bases unmatched: 7. Germline V lookup: CDR1 MRHNA, CDR2 SNTAGT. The CDR3 is 16 residues long. The CDR3 reads CASSSQAGSSYNEQFF. The CDR3 region has the DNA TGTGCCAGCAGTTCGCAAGCGGGGTCCTCCTACAATGAGCAGTTCTTC.

Remarks on this clonotype: A read error may be the cause here, since a much bigger clone is one base away. The chain has TRBV6-5 and TRBJ1-5; D is unresolved. The CDR3 is 13 residues long. In germline, CDR1 is MNHEY, CDR2 SVGAGI. The CDR3 here is CTSSYTDNQPQHF. The CDR3 coding sequence is TGTACCAGCAGTTACACGGACAATCAGCCCCAGCATTTT.

The CDR3 is CASSGRDGGTDTQYF. The DNA for the CDR3 is TGTGCCAGCAGCGGCCGGGACGGAGGCACAGATACGCAGTATTTT. This chain uses TRBV9 with TRBJ2-3; D possibly matches TRBD1 or TRBD2 (5 bases each). This CDR3 has 15 residues. Germline assignment: CDR1 SGDLS and CDR2 YYNGEE. V lost 3 bases and J 1 base, leaving 12 bases between the germline ends.

This clonotype was seen a handful of times. V is TRBV12-3 or TRBV12-4 and J is TRBJ1-2; TRBD1 agrees at 8 bases. The CDR3 has 16 amino acids. After removal of 7 bases from V and 0 bases from J, the junction contained 10 bases not matched to a gene. This CDR3 is CASNPTGAGANYGYTF. The CDR3 region has the DNA TGTGCCAGCAACCCGACAGGGGCGGGAGCTAACTATGGCTACACCTTC.

This clonotype was counted many times. V is TRBV28 and J is TRBJ2-4; the D gene could be TRBD1 or TRBD2 (5 bases each). Germline assignment: CDR1 MDHEN and CDR2 SYDVKM. Trimming took 1 base from V and 6 from J, leaving 10 bases between them. The CDR3 has 14 amino acids. CDR3 region: CASSLSGARNIQYF. CDR3 DNA: TGTGCCAGCAGTTTATCCGGGGCGCGAAACATTCAGTACTTC.

This clonotype has just a few counts. V usage is TRBV7-3 and J usage is TRBJ2-3, with 12 bases that match TRBD2. Germline values: CDR1 SGHTA, CDR2 FQGTGA. CDR3 length: 15 residues. The trim removed 4 bases at V and 2 bases at J, leaving 1 base unmatched. The CDR3 is CASSWTSGVTDTQYF. The CDR3, as DNA: TGTGCCAGCAGCTGGACTAGCGGGGTCACAGATACGCAGTATTTT.

With respect to this clonotype: Sequence at one end of the junction differs from germline and may be a read error. The rearrangement joins TRBV30 to TRBJ2-7; no firm D call. Looked up from germline, CDR1 is GTSNPN and CDR2 is SVGIG (reference sequence). The CDR3 sequence is 12 residues long. The CDR3 protein is CAWIPGPYKQYF. DNA of the CDR3: TGTGCCTGGATCCCCGGCCCCTACAAGCAGTACTTC.

This clonotype was picked up a small number of times. The chain couples TRBV20-1 to TRBJ1-5; 7 nucleotides agree with TRBD1. The V and J ends lost 3 bases and 3 bases, in that order; junction bases with no gene match: 5. The CDR3 sequence is 14 residues long. CDR1 is DFQATT and CDR2 is SNEGSKA in the germline V gene (reference sequence). CDR3 amino acids: CSASDGTDNQPQHF. The CDR3 DNA is TGCAGTGCTAGTGACGGGACAGACAATCAGCCCCAGCATTTT.

Remarks on this clonotype: This likely comes from a read error, as the CDR3 has no conserved phenylalanine or tryptophan at its end. This chain connects TRBV27 to TRBJ2-1; D is undetermined. Germline V gives CDR1 MNHEY, CDR2 SMNVEV (reference sequence). The V end lost 3 bases, the J end lost 9 bases, and 6 bases lay between the germline ends. The CDR3 sequence is 11 residues long. This CDR3 is CASSFLGEQFS. CDR3 sequence (DNA): TGTGCCAGCAGTTTTCTGGGTGAGCAGTTCTCC.

This CDR3 reads CAASSLNSHAEGDPISGANVLTF. DNA of the CDR3: TGTGCGGCCAGCAGCTTAAATTCCCATGCCGAGGGGGACCCCATCTCCGGGGCCAACGTCCTGACTTTC. The chain combines TRBV11-2 with TRBJ2-6, with D possibly TRBD1 on 6 matching bases. This CDR3 comprises 23 residues. CDR1 is SGHAT and CDR2 is FQNNGV in the germline V gene.

In its sample, this clonotype was seen many times. The rearrangement uses TRBV4-3 and TRBJ1-1; TRBD1 might be the D (6 bases). Per germline, CDR1 LGHNA and CDR2 YSLEER. The CDR3 covers 15 residues. V lost 0 bases to trimming and J lost 5 bases, with 13 bases between them. The chain's CDR3 is CASSQDRDMVTEAFF. The CDR3 coding sequence is TGCGCCAGCAGCCAAGATAGGGACATGGTAACTGAAGCTTTCTTT.

With regard to this clonotype: This may stem from a read error, because a much larger clone lies one nucleotide away. The chain links TRBV29-1 to TRBJ2-7, with a weak D call TRBD2 (6 bases). CDR1 is SQVTM and CDR2 is ANQGSEA in the germline V gene. The CDR3 is made up of 14 amino acids. V was cut by 7 bases and J by 6 bases, with 22 bases left in between. CDR3 residues: CSARVGAGGIEQYF. Here the CDR3 DNA reads TGCAGCGCCCGGGTCGGGGCCGGGGGTATCGAGCAGTACTTC.

Comments on this clonotype: This may come from a read error, since a much larger clone is one base off. This chain links TRBV28 with TRBJ2-7; TRBD1 matches 8 bases. The CDR3 totals 15 residues. From germline, CDR1 is MDHEN and CDR2 SYDVKM. This CDR3 reads CASSFRDRSPYKQYF. CDR3 DNA: TGTGCCAGCAGTTTCCGGGACAGGAGCCCCTACAAGCAGTACTTC.